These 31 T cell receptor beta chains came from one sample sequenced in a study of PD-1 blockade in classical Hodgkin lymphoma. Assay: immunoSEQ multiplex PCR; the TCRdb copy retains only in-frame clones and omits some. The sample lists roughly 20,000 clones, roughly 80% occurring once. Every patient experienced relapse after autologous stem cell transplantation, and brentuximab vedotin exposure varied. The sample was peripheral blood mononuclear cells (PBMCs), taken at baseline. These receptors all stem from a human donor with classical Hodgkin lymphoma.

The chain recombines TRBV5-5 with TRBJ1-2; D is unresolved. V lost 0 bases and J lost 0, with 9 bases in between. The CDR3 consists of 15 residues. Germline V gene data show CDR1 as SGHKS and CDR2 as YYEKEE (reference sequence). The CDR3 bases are TGTGCCAGCAGCTTGGGTCCGGGATCTAACTATGGCTACACCTTC. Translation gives CASSLGPGSNYGYTF.

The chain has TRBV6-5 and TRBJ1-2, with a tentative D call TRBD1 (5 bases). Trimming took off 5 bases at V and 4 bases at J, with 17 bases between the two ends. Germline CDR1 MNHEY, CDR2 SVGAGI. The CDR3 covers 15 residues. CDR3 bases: TGTGCCAGCAGTAACCCCCGAAGGGGCCCCTATGGCTACACCTTC. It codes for CASSNPRRGPYGYTF.

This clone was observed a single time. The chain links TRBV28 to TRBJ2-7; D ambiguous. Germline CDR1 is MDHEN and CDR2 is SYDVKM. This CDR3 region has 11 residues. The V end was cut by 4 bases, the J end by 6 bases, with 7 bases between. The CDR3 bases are TGTGCCAGCAGTTCCAGAGGCGAGCAGTACTTC. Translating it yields CASSSRGEQYF.

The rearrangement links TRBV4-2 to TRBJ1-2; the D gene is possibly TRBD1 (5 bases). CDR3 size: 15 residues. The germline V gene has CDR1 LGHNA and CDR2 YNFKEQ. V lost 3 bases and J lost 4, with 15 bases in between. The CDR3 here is CASSHGRQNLYGYTF. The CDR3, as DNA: TGTGCCAGCAGCCATGGTCGACAGAACCTCTATGGCTACACCTTC.

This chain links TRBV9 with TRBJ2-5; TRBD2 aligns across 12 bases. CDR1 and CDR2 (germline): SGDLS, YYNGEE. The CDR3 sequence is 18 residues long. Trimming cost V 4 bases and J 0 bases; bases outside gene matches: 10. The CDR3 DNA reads TGTGCCAGCAGCACCCGACTAGCGGGGGCCGGGTACCAAGAGACCCAGTACTTC. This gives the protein CASSTRLAGAGYQETQYF.

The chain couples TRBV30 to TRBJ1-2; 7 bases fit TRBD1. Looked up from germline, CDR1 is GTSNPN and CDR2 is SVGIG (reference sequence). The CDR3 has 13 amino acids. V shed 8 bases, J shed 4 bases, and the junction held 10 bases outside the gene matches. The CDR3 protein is CAHEIWDSYGYTF. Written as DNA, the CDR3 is TGTGCCCACGAGATCTGGGACAGCTATGGCTACACCTTC.

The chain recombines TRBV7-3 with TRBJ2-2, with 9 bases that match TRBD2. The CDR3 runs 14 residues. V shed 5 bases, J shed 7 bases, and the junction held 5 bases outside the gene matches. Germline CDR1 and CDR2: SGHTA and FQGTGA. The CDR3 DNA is TGTGCCAGCAGCACTAGCGGGCGGGACGGGGAGCTGTTTTTT. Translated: CASSTSGRDGELFF. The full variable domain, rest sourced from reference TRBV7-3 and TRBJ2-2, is GAGVSQTPSNKVTEKGKYVELRCDPISGHTALYWYRQSLGQGPEFLIYFQGTGAADDSGLPNDRFFAVRPEGSVSTLKIQRTERGDSAVYLCASSTSGRDGELFFGEGSRLTVL.

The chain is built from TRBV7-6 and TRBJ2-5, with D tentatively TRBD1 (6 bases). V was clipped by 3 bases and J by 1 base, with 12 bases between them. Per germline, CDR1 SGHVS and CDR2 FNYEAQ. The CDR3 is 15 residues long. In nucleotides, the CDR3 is TGTGCCAGCAGCTTCCGGGACAATCCCCAAGAGACCCAGTACTTC. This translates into CASSFRDNPQETQYF.

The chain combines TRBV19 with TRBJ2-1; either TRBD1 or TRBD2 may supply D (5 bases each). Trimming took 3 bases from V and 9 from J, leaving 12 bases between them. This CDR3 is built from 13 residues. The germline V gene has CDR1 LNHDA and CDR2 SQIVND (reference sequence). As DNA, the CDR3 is TGTGCCAGTAGTATCGGAGCAGGGACTGAGCAGTTCTTC. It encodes CASSIGAGTEQFF.

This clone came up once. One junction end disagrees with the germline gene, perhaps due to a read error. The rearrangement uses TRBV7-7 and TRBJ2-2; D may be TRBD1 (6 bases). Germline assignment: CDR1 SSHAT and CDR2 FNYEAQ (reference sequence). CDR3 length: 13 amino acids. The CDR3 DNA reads TGTGCTAGCAGCCCTAGACAGGCCGGGGAGCTGTTTTTT. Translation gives CASSPRQAGELFF.

Here the CDR3 DNA reads TGTGCCAGCAGCCGCGAACCCAAAAACATTCAGTACTTC. Translating gives CASSREPKNIQYF. This chain connects TRBV27 to TRBJ2-4; D not certain. V was shortened by 6 bases and J by 2 bases, with 8 bases between the two germline ends. The germline V gene has CDR1 MNHEY and CDR2 SMNVEV (reference sequence). The CDR3 is made up of 13 amino acids.

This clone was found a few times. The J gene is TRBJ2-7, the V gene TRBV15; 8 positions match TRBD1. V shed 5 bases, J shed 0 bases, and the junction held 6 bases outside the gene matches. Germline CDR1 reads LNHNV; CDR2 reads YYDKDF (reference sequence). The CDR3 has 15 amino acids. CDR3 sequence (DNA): TGTGCCACCAGCGGCCTAGGACAGGGCTCCTACGAGCAGTACTTC. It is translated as CATSGLGQGSYEQYF.

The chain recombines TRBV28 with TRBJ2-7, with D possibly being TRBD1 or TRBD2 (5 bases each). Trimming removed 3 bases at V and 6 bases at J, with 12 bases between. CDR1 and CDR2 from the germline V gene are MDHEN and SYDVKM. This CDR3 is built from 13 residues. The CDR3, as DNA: TGTGCCAGCAGTTTCTTTCCCGGGGCCGAGCAGTACTTC. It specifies CASSFFPGAEQYF.

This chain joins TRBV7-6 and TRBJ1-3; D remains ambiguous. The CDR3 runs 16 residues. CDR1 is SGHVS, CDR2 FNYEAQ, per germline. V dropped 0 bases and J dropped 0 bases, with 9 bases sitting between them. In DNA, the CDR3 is TGTGCCAGCAGCTTAGCTCTGGCAGGCTCTGGAAACACCATATATTTT. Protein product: CASSLALAGSGNTIYF.

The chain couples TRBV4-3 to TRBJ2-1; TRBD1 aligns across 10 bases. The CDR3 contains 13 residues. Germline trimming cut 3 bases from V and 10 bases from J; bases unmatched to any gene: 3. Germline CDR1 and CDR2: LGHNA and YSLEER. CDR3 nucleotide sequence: TGCGCCAGCAGCCAGGGACAGGGGCGAGAGCAGTTCTTC. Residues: CASSQGQGREQFF.

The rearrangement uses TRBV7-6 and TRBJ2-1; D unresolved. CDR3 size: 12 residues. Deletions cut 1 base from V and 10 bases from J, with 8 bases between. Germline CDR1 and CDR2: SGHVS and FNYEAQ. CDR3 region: CASSLGWTEQFF. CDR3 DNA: TGTGCCAGCAGCTTAGGTTGGACGGAGCAGTTCTTC.

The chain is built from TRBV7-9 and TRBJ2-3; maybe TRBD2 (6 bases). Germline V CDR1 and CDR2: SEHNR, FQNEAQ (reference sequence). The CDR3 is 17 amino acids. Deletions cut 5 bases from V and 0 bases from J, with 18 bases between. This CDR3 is CASSRHEGGSSTDTQYF. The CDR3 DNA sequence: TGTGCCAGCAGCCGACACGAAGGAGGGAGTAGCACAGATACGCAGTATTTT.

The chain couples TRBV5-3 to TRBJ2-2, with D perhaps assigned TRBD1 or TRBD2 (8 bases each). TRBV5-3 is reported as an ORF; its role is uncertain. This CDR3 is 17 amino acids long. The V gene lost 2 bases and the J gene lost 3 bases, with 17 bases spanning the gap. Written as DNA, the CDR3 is TGTGCCAGAAGCTTAATAGCGGGACAGGCGCACACCGGGGAGCTGTTTTTT. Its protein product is CARSLIAGQAHTGELFF.

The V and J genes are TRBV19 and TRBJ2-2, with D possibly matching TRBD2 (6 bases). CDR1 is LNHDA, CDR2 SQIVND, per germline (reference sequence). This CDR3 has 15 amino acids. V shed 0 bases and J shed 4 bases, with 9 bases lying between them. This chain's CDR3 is CASSIDHGGTGELFF. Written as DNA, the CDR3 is TGTGCCAGTAGTATAGATCACGGGGGCACCGGGGAGCTGTTTTTT.

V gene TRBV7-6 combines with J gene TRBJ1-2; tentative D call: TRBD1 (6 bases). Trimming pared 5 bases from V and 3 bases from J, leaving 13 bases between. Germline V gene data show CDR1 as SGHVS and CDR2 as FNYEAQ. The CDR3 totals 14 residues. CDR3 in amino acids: CASSLGAGDYGYTF. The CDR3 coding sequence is TGTGCCAGCAGCCTAGGGGCAGGGGACTATGGCTACACCTTC.

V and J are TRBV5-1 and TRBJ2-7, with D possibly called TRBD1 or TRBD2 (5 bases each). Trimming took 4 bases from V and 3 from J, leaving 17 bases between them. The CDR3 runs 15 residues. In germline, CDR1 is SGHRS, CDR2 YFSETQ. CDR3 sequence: CASSDIRGPNYEQYF. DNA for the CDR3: TGCGCCAGCAGCGATATCCGGGGACCTAACTACGAGCAGTACTTC.

The CDR3 here is CASKPGGGQVWGYTF. The CDR3 DNA reads as TGTGCCAGCAAACCGGGCGGAGGGCAAGTGTGGGGCTACACCTTC. The V and J genes are TRBV2 and TRBJ1-2; D is unclear. Germline V gene lookup returns CDR1 SNHLY and CDR2 FYNNEI. The V gene lost 7 bases and the J gene lost 8 bases, with 23 bases spanning the gap. This CDR3 region has 15 residues.

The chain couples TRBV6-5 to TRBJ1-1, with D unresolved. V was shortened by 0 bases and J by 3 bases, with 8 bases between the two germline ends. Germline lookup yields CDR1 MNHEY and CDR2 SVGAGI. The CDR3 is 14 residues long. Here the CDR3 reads CASSYSGVDTEAFF. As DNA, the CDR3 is TGTGCCAGCAGTTACTCTGGGGTAGACACTGAAGCTTTCTTT.

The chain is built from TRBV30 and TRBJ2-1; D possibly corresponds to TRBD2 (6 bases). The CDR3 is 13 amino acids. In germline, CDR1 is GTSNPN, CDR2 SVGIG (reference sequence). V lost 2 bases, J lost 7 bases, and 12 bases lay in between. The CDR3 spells CAWSPSAWNEQFF. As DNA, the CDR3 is TGTGCCTGGAGTCCTAGCGCCTGGAATGAGCAGTTCTTC.

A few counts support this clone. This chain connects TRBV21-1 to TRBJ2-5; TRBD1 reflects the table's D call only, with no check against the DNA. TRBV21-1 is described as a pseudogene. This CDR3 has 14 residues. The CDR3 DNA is TGTGCCAGCAGCAGTTACAGGGGTTTGGAGACCCAGTACTTC. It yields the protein CASSSYRGLETQYF.

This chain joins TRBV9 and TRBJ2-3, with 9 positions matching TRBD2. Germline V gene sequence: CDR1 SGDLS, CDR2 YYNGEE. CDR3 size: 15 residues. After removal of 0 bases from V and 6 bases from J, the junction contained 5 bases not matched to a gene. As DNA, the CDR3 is TGTGCCAGCAGCGTAGCGGGGACTAGCTTTGATACGCAGTATTTT. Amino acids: CASSVAGTSFDTQYF.

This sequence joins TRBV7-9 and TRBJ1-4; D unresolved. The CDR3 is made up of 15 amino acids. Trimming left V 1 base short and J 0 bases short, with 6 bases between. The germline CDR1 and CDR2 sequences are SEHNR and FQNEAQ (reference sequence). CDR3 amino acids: CASSLGRATNEKLFF. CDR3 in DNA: TGTGCCAGCAGCTTAGGACGGGCAACTAATGAAAAACTGTTTTTT.

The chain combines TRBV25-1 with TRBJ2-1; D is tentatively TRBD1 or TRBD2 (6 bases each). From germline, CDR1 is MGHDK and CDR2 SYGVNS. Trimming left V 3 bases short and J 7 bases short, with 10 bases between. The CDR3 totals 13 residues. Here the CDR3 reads CASSDPGANEQFF. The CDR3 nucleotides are TGTGCCAGCAGTGACCCGGGGGCTAATGAGCAGTTCTTC.

The CDR3 reads CASSYTNPPDTQYF. The CDR3 DNA follows: TGTGCCAGCAGTTACACCAACCCTCCAGATACGCAGTATTTT. The rearrangement uses TRBV6-5 and TRBJ2-3, with no clear D. The ends were cut back, 2 bases at V and 4 bases at J, with 10 bases in the middle. The germline V gene encodes CDR1 MNHEY and CDR2 SVGAGI. The CDR3 runs to 14 residues.

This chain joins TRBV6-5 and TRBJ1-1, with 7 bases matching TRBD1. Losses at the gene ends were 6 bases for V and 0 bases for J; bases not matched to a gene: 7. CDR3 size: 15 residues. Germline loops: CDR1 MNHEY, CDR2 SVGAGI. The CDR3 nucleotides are TGTGCCAGCAGCTTGGGCAGGGGGATGAACACTGAAGCTTTCTTT. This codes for CASSLGRGMNTEAFF.

The CDR3 loop reads CASSRDRDSTDTQYF. In DNA, the CDR3 is TGTGCCAGCAGCCGGGACAGGGACAGCACAGATACGCAGTATTTT. V usage is TRBV5-6 and J usage is TRBJ2-3; the match to TRBD1 covers 9 bases. The CDR3 totals 15 residues. V lost 4 bases to trimming and J lost 0 bases; unmatched junction nucleotides: 3. Germline assignment: CDR1 SGHDT and CDR2 YYEEEE.